This entry lists 5 T cell receptor beta chains sequenced from one sample in a study of blood T cell repertoires in COVID-19. Profiled with immunoSEQ multiplex PCR; TCRdb holds only in-frame clones, not every one. This repertoire shows roughly 400,000 clones, 70% to 90% found once; its top ten account for 1.4%. The source material was PBMCs or T cells enriched from blood (not recorded which). Receptors were obtained from a woman aged 18-29 years who had been exposed to COVID-19.

The chain is built from TRBV11-3 and TRBJ2-2, with no clear D. Germline CDR1 is SGHNT and CDR2 is YENEEA. Between the trimmed V and J ends, which lost 6 bases and 2 bases, there was a span of 10 bases. The CDR3 runs 14 residues. CDR3 residues: CASRYTANTGELFF. DNA for the CDR3: TGTGCCAGCAGATATACTGCTAACACCGGGGAGCTGTTTTTT.

The gene calls are TRBV5-1 and TRBJ2-5, with unresolved D. In germline, CDR1 is SGHRS, CDR2 YFSETQ. Trimming left V 0 bases short and J 0 bases short, with 15 bases between. The length of the CDR3 is 17 residues. CDR3 coding DNA: TGCGCCAGCAGCTTGGCCGCACAATACAAGTACCAAGAGACCCAGTACTTC. Translated, it gives CASSLAAQYKYQETQYF.

This rearrangement joins TRBV19 to TRBJ2-5; 7 bases match TRBD2. After removal of 4 bases from V and 3 bases from J, the junction contained 5 bases not matched to a gene. The CDR3 length is 14 residues. From germline, CDR1 is LNHDA and CDR2 SQIVND (reference sequence). CDR3 loop: CASSRGGLKETQYF. DNA of the CDR3: TGTGCCAGTAGTAGGGGGGGACTAAAAGAGACCCAGTACTTC.

The rearrangement joins TRBV9 to TRBJ2-2, with 8 bases matching TRBD2. The V segment lost 2 bases and the J segment 4 bases; nucleotides outside the gene matches: 4. Germline V gene data show CDR1 as SGDLS and CDR2 as YYNGEE. The CDR3 covers 15 residues. CDR3 sequence: CASSVGGGITGELFF. The CDR3 coding sequence is TGTGCCAGCAGCGTGGGCGGGGGGATCACCGGGGAGCTGTTTTTT.

The V gene is TRBV27, the J gene TRBJ2-7, with TRBD2 matching 7 bases. The V gene end was trimmed by 4 bases and the J gene end by 4 bases; junction bases not matched to a gene: 16. Germline CDR1 reads MNHEY; CDR2 reads SMNVEV (reference sequence). The CDR3 is made up of 17 amino acids. This CDR3 reads CASSSTPREPGRYEQYF. CDR3 sequence (DNA): TGTGCCAGCAGTTCGACCCCGCGGGAGCCAGGGAGGTACGAGCAGTACTTC.